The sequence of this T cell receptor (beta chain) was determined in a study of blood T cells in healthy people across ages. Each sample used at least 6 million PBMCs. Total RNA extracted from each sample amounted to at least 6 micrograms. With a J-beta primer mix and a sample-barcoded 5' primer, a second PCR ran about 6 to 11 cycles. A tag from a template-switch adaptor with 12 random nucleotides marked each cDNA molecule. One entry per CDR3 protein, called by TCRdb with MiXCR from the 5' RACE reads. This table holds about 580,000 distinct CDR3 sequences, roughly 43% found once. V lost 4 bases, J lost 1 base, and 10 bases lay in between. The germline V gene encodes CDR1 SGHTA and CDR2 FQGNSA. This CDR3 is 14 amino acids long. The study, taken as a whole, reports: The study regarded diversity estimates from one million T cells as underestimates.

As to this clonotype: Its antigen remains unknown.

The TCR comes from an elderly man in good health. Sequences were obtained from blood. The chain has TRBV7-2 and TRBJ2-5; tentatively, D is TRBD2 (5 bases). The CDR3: CASSSGAVQETQYF. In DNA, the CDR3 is TGTGCCAGCAGCTCAGGAGCGGTCCAAGAGACCCAGTACTTC. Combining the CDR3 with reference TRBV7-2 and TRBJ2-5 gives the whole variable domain GAGVSQSPSNKVTEKGKDVELRCDPISGHTALYWYRQSLGQGLEFLIYFQGNSAPDKSGLPSDRFSAERTGGSVSTLTIQRTQQEDSAVYLCASSSGAVQETQYFGPGTRLLVL.